The 12 T cell receptor beta chains given below trace back to one sample, sequenced in a study of blood T cell repertoires in COVID-19. TCRdb's copy holds only in-frame clones and misses some; the assay was immunoSEQ multiplex PCR. This sample yields approximately 260,000 clones, of which 89% are seen a single time; 3.5% to 5% belongs to the top ten. Specimen: peripheral blood. All receptors come from a woman aged 40 to 50 who had recovered from COVID-19.

The chain recombines TRBV12-3 or TRBV12-4 with TRBJ2-1; 8 bases agree with TRBD2. The junction had 2 bases not matched to a gene; V was cut back by 1 base and J by 12 bases. The CDR3 is 12 amino acids. The CDR3 bases are TGTGCCAGCAGTTTAGAGGGGACTAGGCAGTTCTTC. Encoded protein: CASSLEGTRQFF.

This clone occurred once. The gene calls are TRBV5-6 and TRBJ2-2; D perhaps matches TRBD2 (7 bases). Per the germline V gene, CDR1 is SGHDT and CDR2 is YYEEEE. The CDR3 is 15 residues long. V was trimmed by 8 bases and J by 2 bases, leaving 16 bases between them. CDR3 protein: CASSPGGFNTGELFF. CDR3 DNA sequence: TGTGCCAGTTCTCCGGGGGGCTTTAACACCGGGGAGCTGTTTTTT.

This clone was recorded once. The rearrangement links TRBV5-1 to TRBJ2-3; 11 bases map to TRBD2. This CDR3 is 16 amino acids long. Germline loops: CDR1 SGHRS, CDR2 YFSETQ. J lost 4 bases, V lost 4 bases, and 8 bases had no gene match. For the CDR3, the DNA is TGCGCCAGCAGCCTACTAGCGGGAGATAAGGCAGATACGCAGTATTTT. Amino acid sequence: CASSLLAGDKADTQYF.

The chain is built from TRBV5-1 and TRBJ1-3; D gene unclear. The V gene's germline CDR1 is SGHRS and CDR2 YFSETQ. The CDR3 sequence is 16 residues long. V lost 4 bases to trimming and J lost 3 bases, with 17 bases between them. The CDR3 DNA reads TGCGCCAGCAGCGAGAGCGCATCGGGTGGTGGAAACACCATATATTTT. It is translated as CASSESASGGGNTIYF. The full variable domain, with the rest looked up from reference TRBV5-1 and TRBJ1-3, is KAGVTQTPRYLIKTRGQQVTLSCSPISGHRSVSWYQQTPGQGLQFLFEYFSETQRNKGNFPGRFSGRQFSNSRSEMNVSTLELGDSALYLCASSESASGGGNTIYFGEGSWLTVV.

CDR3 sequence reads: CASSPRWTSGGINEQYF. In nucleotides, the CDR3 is TGTGCCAGCTCACCACGGTGGACTAGCGGGGGAATCAACGAGCAGTACTTC. The V call is TRBV18, the J call TRBJ2-7; 13 positions match TRBD2. With V trimmed by 1 base and J by 5 bases, 8 bases remained unmatched. The CDR3 is made up of 17 amino acids. In germline, CDR1 is KGHSH, CDR2 LQKENI.

V is TRBV9 and J is TRBJ1-1, with TRBD1 matching 10 bases. Per germline, CDR1 SGDLS and CDR2 YYNGEE. Losses at the gene ends were 0 bases for V and 6 bases for J; bases not matched to a gene: 5. This CDR3 region has 15 residues. The CDR3 bases are TGTGCCAGCAGCGTAGGATCGGGACAGGGGTCTGAAGCTTTCTTT. Translating it yields CASSVGSGQGSEAFF.

This chain uses TRBV3-1 (or the pseudogene TRBV3-2) with TRBJ1-5, with a weak D call TRBD1 (6 bases). V was trimmed by 2 bases and J by 3 bases, leaving 11 bases between them. The CDR3 has 15 residues. Per germline, CDR1 LGHDT and CDR2 YNNKEL (reference sequence). CDR3 sequence: CASSQTTGTNQPQHF. The CDR3 bases are TGTGCCAGCAGCCAAACGACAGGCACCAATCAGCCCCAGCATTTT.

This chain joins TRBV4-3 and TRBJ1-2; D is unresolved. V was clipped by 4 bases and J by 6 bases, with 15 bases between them. This CDR3 region has 14 residues. Germline CDR1 and CDR2: LGHNA and YSLEER. The CDR3 nucleotides are TGCGCCAGCAGCCCCACTATCGGGTATCATGGCTACACCTTC. Amino acid sequence: CASSPTIGYHGYTF.

This chain uses TRBV11-3 with TRBJ2-1, with D tentatively TRBD2 (5 bases). The CDR3 is 14 residues long. Germline values: CDR1 SGHNT, CDR2 YENEEA. Deletions cut 1 base from V and 7 bases from J, with 11 bases between. The chain's CDR3 is CASSLGGSSNEQFF. As DNA, the CDR3 is TGTGCCAGCAGCTTAGGTGGGAGCTCGAATGAGCAGTTCTTC.

The chain employs TRBV11-1 and TRBJ2-3; D gene unclear. The V end lost 1 base, the J end lost 6 bases, and 8 bases lay between the germline ends. The CDR3 contains 13 residues. From germline, CDR1 is SGHAT and CDR2 FQDESV (reference sequence). CDR3 residues: CASSLDPRDTQYF. For the CDR3, the DNA is TGTGCCAGCAGCTTAGACCCCAGGGATACGCAGTATTTT.

This chain joins TRBV12-3 or TRBV12-4 and TRBJ1-1; D may be TRBD1 (6 bases). This CDR3 is 13 amino acids long. The germline V and J ends were trimmed by 5 bases and 3 bases, with 10 bases remaining between them. The CDR3 region has the DNA TGTGCCAGCAGTGTACAGGGATACACTGAAGCTTTCTTT. Amino acid sequence: CASSVQGYTEAFF.

This chain uses TRBV5-1 with TRBJ1-4, with TRBD1 as a possible D gene (5 bases). This CDR3 region has 13 residues. CDR1 and CDR2 (germline): SGHRS, YFSETQ. V was shortened by 3 bases and J by 4 bases, with 7 bases between the two germline ends. Written as DNA, the CDR3 is TGCGCCAGCAGCTCCGACAGTAATGAAAAACTGTTTTTT. Translated: CASSSDSNEKLFF.